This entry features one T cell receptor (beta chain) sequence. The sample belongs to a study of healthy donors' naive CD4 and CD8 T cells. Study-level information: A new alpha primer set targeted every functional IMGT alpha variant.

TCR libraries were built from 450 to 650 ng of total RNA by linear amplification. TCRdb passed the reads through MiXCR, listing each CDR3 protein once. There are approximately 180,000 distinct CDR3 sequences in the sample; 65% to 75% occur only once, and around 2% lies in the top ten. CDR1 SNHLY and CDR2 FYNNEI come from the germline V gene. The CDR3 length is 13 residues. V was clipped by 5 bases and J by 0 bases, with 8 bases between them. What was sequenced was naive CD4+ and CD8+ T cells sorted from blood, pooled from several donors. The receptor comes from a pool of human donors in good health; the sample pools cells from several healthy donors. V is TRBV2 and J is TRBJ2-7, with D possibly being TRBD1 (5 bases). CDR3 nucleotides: TGTGCCAGCAGTTCGACAGACTCCTACGAGCAGTACTTC. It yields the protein CASSSTDSYEQYF. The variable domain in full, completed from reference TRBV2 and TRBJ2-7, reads EPEVTQTPSHQVTQMGQEVILRCVPISNHLYFYWYRQILGQKVEFLVSFYNNEISEKSEIFDDQFSVERPDGSNFTLKIRSTKLEDSAMYFCASSSTDSYEQYFGPGTRLTVT.